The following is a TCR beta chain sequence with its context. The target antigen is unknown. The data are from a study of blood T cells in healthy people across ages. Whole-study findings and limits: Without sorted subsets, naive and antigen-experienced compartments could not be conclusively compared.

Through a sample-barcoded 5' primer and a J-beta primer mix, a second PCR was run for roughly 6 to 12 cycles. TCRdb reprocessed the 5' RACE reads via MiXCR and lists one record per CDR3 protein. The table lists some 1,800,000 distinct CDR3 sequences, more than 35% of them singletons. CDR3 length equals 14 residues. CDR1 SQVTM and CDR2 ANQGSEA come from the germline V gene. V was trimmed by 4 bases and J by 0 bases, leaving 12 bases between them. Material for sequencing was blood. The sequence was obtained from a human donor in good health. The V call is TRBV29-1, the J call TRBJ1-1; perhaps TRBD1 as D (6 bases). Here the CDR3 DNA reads TGCAGCGTTGTTAGGACAGCCTTGAACACTGAAGCTTTCTTT. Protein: CSVVRTALNTEAFF.